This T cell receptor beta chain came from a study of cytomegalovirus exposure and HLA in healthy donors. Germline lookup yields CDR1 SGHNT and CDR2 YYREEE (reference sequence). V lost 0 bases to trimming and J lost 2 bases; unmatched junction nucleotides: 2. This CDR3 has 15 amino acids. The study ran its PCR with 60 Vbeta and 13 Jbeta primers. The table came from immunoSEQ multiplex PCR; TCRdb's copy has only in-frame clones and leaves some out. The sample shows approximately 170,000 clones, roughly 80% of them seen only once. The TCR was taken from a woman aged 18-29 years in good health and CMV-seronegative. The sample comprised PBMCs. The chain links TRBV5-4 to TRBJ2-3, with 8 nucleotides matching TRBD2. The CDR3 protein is CASSLGTSNTDTQYF. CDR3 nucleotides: TGTGCCAGCAGCTTGGGGACTAGCAACACAGATACGCAGTATTTT.